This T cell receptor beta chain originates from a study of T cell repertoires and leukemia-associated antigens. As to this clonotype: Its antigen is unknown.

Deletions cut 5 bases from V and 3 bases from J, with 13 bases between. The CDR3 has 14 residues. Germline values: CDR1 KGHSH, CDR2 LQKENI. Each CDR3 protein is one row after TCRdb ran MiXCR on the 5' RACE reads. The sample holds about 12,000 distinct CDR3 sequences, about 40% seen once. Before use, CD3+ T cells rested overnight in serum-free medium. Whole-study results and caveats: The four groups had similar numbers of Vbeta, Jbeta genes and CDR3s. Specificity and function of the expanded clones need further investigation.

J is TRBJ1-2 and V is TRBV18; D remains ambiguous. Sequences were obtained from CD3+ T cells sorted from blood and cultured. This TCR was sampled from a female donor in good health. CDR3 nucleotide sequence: TGTGCCAGCTCAGTCTTGGTTGACGACTATGGCTACACCTTC. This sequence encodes CASSVLVDDYGYTF.